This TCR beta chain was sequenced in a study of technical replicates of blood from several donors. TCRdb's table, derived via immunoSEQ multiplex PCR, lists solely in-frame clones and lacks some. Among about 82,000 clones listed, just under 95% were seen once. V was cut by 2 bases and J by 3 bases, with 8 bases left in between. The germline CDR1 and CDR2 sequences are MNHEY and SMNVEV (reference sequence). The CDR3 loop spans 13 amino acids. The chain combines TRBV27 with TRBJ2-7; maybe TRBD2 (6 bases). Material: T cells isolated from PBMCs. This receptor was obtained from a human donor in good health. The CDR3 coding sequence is TGTGCCAGCAGTTTAGCGGGGTACTACGAGCAGTACTTC. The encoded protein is CASSLAGYYEQYF.